This T cell receptor beta chain was retrieved from a study of blood T cell repertoires in COVID-19. Study-level information: The samples span acute and convalescent COVID-19 from the United States, Italy and Spain.

Only in-frame clones appear in the TCRdb table, and some are missing; sequencing was by immunoSEQ multiplex PCR. The sample holds about 130,000 clones; about 82% are singletons and the top ten take 5% to 6.5%. This clone has only a few counts. The trim removed 5 bases at V and 3 bases at J, leaving 13 bases unmatched. Germline loops: CDR1 LNHDA, CDR2 SQIVND (reference sequence). The CDR3 spans 17 residues. This chain uses TRBV19 with TRBJ2-7; TRBD1 agrees at 10 bases. Source material: peripheral blood. The receptor was derived from a human donor in a cohort sampled during active COVID-19. The CDR3 loop is CASSPAGDRGPNYEQYF. The CDR3 DNA follows: TGTGCCAGTAGTCCGGCCGGGGACAGGGGCCCTAACTACGAGCAGTACTTC.